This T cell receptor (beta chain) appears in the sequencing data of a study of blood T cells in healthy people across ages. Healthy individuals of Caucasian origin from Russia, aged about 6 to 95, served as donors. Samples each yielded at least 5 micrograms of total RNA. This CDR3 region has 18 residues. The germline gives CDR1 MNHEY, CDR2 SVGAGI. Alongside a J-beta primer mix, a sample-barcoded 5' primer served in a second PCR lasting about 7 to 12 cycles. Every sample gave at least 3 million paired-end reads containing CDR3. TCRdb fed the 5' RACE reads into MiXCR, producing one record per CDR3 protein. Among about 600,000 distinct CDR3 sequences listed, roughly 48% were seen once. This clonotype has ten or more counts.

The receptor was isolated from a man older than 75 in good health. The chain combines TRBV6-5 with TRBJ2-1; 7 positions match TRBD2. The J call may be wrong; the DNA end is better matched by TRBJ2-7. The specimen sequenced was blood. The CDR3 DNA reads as TGTGCCAGCAGTTACGGGTTTGGGGGAGGGCCCCCCTACAATGAGCAGTACTTC. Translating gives CASSYGFGGGPPYNEQYF.